A selection of T cell receptor beta chains follows, all from one sample in a study of cytomegalovirus exposure and HLA in healthy donors. Generated by immunoSEQ multiplex PCR, the TCRdb table keeps only in-frame clones and is missing some. The table includes tens of thousands of clones, about three quarters detected once. What was sequenced was PBMCs. The receptors were gathered from a man aged 40-50 years in good health and CMV-seronegative. CDR3s include the opening cysteine and the closing phenylalanine or tryptophan. Not every row has a clone size; where given, it reads once, few, many or a size class.

V	size	J	CDR3
TRBV6-1	-	TRBJ1-1	CASRESRLDTEAFF
TRBV28	-	TRBJ2-7	CASAAPDRALYEQYF
TRBV28	-	TRBJ1-4	CASSLRRRGPNEKLFF
TRBV29-1	-	TRBJ1-1	CSVEQGFGTEAFF
TRBV29-1	-	TRBJ1-1	CSVVRDTEAFF
TRBV29-1	-	TRBJ2-7	CSVGLSYEQYF
TRBV6-5	-	TRBJ1-2	CASSRGTGDGYTF
TRBV28	-	TRBJ2-4	CASSLLRTSGNNIQYF
TRBV7-8	-	TRBJ2-3	CASSVLAGAPSTDTQYF
TRBV19	-	TRBJ2-1	CASTLSSGRVYEQFF
TRBV30	-	TRBJ2-2	CAWPRVGTGELFF
TRBV6-5	once	TRBJ2-2	CASSYSIENPGELFF
TRBV5-6	-	TRBJ2-5	CASSLLRTVEETQYF
TRBV7-9	-	TRBJ1-4	CASSPRTVSEKLFF
TRBV7-8	-	TRBJ1-5	CASSFGTRDQPQHF